This TCR beta chain was found in a study of blood T cell repertoires in COVID-19. Libraries were prepared by immunoSEQ multiplex PCR; TCRdb keeps only in-frame clonotypes and omits some of them. This table holds about 210,000 clones, around 81% found once. Germline-derived CDR1 and CDR2 are GTSNPN and SVGIG (reference sequence). The trim removed 1 base at V and 9 bases at J, leaving 7 bases unmatched. The CDR3 has 13 residues. Sequenced: PBMCs or T cells enriched from blood (not recorded which). This TCR was recovered from a young man with acute COVID-19. The chain combines TRBV30 with TRBJ2-7; 9 bases align to TRBD2. The CDR3 protein is CAWSASGDGGQYF. As DNA, the CDR3 is TGTGCCTGGAGTGCTAGCGGGGATGGGGGGCAGTACTTC. Variable domain in full (rest from reference TRBV30 and TRBJ2-7): SQTIHQWPATLVQPVGSPLSLECTVEGTSNPNLYWYRQAAGRGLQLLFYSVGIGQISSEVPQNLSASRPQDRQFILSSKKLLLSDSGFYLCAWSASGDGGQYFGPGTRLTVT.